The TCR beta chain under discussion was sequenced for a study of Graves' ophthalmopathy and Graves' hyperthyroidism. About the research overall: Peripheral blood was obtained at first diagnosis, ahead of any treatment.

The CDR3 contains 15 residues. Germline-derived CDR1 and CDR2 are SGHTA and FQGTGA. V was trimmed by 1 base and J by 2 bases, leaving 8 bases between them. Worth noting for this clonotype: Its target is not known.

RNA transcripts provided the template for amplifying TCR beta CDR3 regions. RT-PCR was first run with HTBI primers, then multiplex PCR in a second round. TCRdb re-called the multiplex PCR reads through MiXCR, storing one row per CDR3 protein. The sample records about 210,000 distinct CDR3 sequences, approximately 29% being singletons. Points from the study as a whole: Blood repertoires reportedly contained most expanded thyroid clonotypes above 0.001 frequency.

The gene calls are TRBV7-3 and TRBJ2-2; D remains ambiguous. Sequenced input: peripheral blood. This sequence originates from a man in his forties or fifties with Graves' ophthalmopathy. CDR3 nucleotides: TGTGCCAGCAGCTTAAGTACGGATAACACCGGGGAGCTGTTTTTT. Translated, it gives CASSLSTDNTGELFF.